Following are 24 T cell receptor beta chains from one sample sequenced in a study of blood T cell repertoires in COVID-19 (dated by TCRdb to 2020 to 2022). The library was prepared using the immunoSEQ multiplex PCR assay. TCRdb limited this immuneACCESS table to in-frame rearrangements with V and J called. A share of clones is missing; checked studies link under half to unresolved V genes, and the rest is unexplained. The sample records approximately 210,000 clones, approximately 82% of which are singletons. The leading ten clones occupy roughly 2.8% of the sample. Sequencing was performed on peripheral blood. Source of these receptors: a man in his forties or fifties with active or convalescent COVID-19.

This chain uses TRBV4-3 with TRBJ1-1; TRBD1 might be the D (6 bases). Germline V gene lookup returns CDR1 LGHNA and CDR2 YSLEER. This CDR3 has 15 residues. V was cut by 2 bases and J by 4 bases, with 14 bases left in between. The CDR3 loop is CASSQFAGAITEAFF. The CDR3 coding sequence is TGCGCCAGCAGCCAATTTGCAGGGGCCATCACTGAAGCTTTCTTT.

V gene TRBV4-2 combines with J gene TRBJ1-6; D is undetermined. Germline V gene sequence: CDR1 LGHNA, CDR2 YNFKEQ. V shed 1 base and J shed 0 bases, with 13 bases lying between them. This CDR3 has 18 residues. The CDR3 DNA reads as TGTGCCAGCAGCCAAGTCTCCGCGGCCAGCTCCTATAATTCACCCCTCCACTTT. Translating it yields CASSQVSAASSYNSPLHF.

The J gene is TRBJ2-7, the V gene TRBV6-5, with TRBD1 as a possible D gene (5 bases). The CDR3 has 15 amino acids. V was trimmed by 6 bases and J by 2 bases, leaving 17 bases between them. Looked up from germline, CDR1 is MNHEY and CDR2 is SVGAGI. The CDR3 DNA reads TGTGCCAGCAGCCCGACAGTCAAGCCTACCTACGAGCAGTACTTC. Its protein is CASSPTVKPTYEQYF.

V usage is TRBV19 and J usage is TRBJ2-7, with a tentative D call TRBD2 (6 bases). V lost 4 bases to trimming and J lost 4 bases, with 17 bases between them. Germline values: CDR1 LNHDA, CDR2 SQIVND (reference sequence). This CDR3 spans 15 amino acids. The chain's CDR3 is CASSTALAERYEQYF. The DNA for the CDR3 is TGTGCCAGTAGTACCGCACTAGCCGAGCGATACGAGCAGTACTTC. The whole variable domain, remainder taken from reference TRBV19 and TRBJ2-7, is DGGITQSPKYLFRKEGQNVTLSCEQNLNHDAMYWYRQDPGQGLRLIYYSQIVNDFQKGDIAEGYSVSREKKESFPLTVTSAQKNPTAFYLCASSTALAERYEQYFGPGTRLTVT.

The V gene is TRBV30, the J gene TRBJ2-7; 14 nucleotides match TRBD2. Germline lookup yields CDR1 GTSNPN and CDR2 SVGIG (reference sequence). The CDR3 spans 15 residues. V shed 7 bases, J shed 2 bases, and the junction held 7 bases outside the gene matches. The CDR3 loop reads CASAGTSGSAYEQYF. CDR3 nucleotides: TGTGCCTCCGCAGGGACTAGCGGGAGCGCCTACGAGCAGTACTTC.

The chain joins TRBV5-6 to TRBJ2-5, with 11 nucleotides matching TRBD1. There are 16 residues in the CDR3. J lost 5 bases, V lost 4 bases, and 10 bases had no gene match. CDR1 is SGHDT and CDR2 is YYEEEE in the germline V gene. CDR3 nucleotides: TGTGCCAGCAGCCCGGGGACAGGGGGAAAGGCGGAGACCCAGTACTTC. Its protein product is CASSPGTGGKAETQYF.

Ten or more counts support this clone. This rearrangement joins TRBV10-2 to TRBJ2-2, with 12 bases identical to TRBD1. This CDR3 has 17 amino acids. In germline, CDR1 is WSHSY, CDR2 SAAADI. With V trimmed by 0 bases and J by 6 bases, 5 bases remained unmatched. CDR3 protein: CASSESIWDRGPGELFF. CDR3 DNA sequence: TGCGCCAGCAGTGAGTCGATTTGGGACAGGGGGCCCGGGGAGCTGTTTTTT.

The chain employs TRBV6-1 and TRBJ2-3; 9 bases map to TRBD2. From germline, CDR1 is MNHNS and CDR2 SASEGT. After removal of 0 bases from V and 4 bases from J, the junction contained 5 bases not matched to a gene. The CDR3 consists of 16 residues. DNA for the CDR3: TGTGCCAGCAGTGAAGCGCTGGTAGCGGGAGCAGATACGCAGTATTTT. The encoded protein is CASSEALVAGADTQYF.

This sequence joins TRBV4-3 and TRBJ2-1, with D possibly being TRBD2 (6 bases). The V and J ends lost 2 bases and 9 bases respectively, with 14 bases between them. From germline, CDR1 is LGHNA and CDR2 YSLEER. The length of the CDR3 is 14 residues. The CDR3 nucleotides are TGCGCCAGCAGCCAAACCCGACTAGGATCTGAGCAGTTCTTC. Encoded protein: CASSQTRLGSEQFF.

The rearrangement uses TRBV9 and TRBJ1-2, with 11 bases aligning to TRBD1. Trimming cost V 0 bases and J 10 bases; bases outside gene matches: 8. CDR3 length equals 15 residues. Germline lookup yields CDR1 SGDLS and CDR2 YYNGEE. CDR3 loop: CASSVVTGQGGTYTF. For the CDR3, the DNA is TGTGCCAGCAGCGTAGTAACGGGACAGGGGGGAACCTACACCTTC.

The rearrangement links TRBV4-1 to TRBJ2-5; a possible D gene is TRBD1 (7 bases). CDR1 is MGHRA and CDR2 is YSYEKL in the germline V gene. V was cut by 2 bases and J by 4 bases, with 20 bases left in between. The CDR3 totals 17 residues. The CDR3 bases are TGCGCCAGCAGCCAACCCGGGTTAGGAGGGGGCGTAGAGACCCAGTACTTC. This translates into CASSQPGLGGGVETQYF.

This clone appeared a few times. The V gene is TRBV10-3, the J gene TRBJ2-3, with 7 bases lining up with TRBD2. Trimming at V came to 11 bases and at J to 1 base, leaving 6 bases not matched to a gene. Germline CDR1 and CDR2: ENHRY and SYGVKD. The CDR3 runs to 13 residues. The CDR3 loop is CASNSGRTDTQYF. The CDR3 DNA is TGTGCCTCGAATAGCGGGCGCACAGATACGCAGTATTTT.

The rearrangement joins TRBV24-1 to TRBJ2-3; TRBD1 is a possible D gene (5 bases). In germline, CDR1 is KGHDR, CDR2 SFDVKD. V lost 2 bases and J 4 bases, leaving 18 bases between the germline ends. CDR3 size: 17 residues. CDR3 amino acids: CATSDSIDPRGADTQYF. CDR3 sequence (DNA): TGTGCCACCAGTGATTCCATTGACCCAAGGGGTGCAGATACGCAGTATTTT.

The J gene is TRBJ2-3, the V gene TRBV4-2; 9 nucleotides agree with TRBD2. This CDR3 has 16 amino acids. Germline V gene sequence: CDR1 LGHNA, CDR2 YNFKEQ. V gave up 3 bases and J gave up 8 bases; unmatched junction bases: 12. The CDR3 DNA reads as TGTGCCAGCAGCCAGGGGAGAATAGCGGGAGTTGGTACGCAGTATTTT. Its translation is CASSQGRIAGVGTQYF.

CDR3 nucleotides: TGTGCCAGCAGCGTAGGGGGCTTACCTTCAGGGGGAGGCTACACCTTC. The encoded protein is CASSVGGLPSGGGYTF. The chain couples TRBV9 to TRBJ1-2; 7 bases are a match to TRBD1. The CDR3 totals 16 residues. Looked up from germline, CDR1 is SGDLS and CDR2 is YYNGEE. V shed 0 bases and J 8 bases; nucleotides not matched to a gene: 13. The full variable domain, completed using reference TRBV9 and TRBJ1-2, is DSGVTQTPKHLITATGQRVTLRCSPRSGDLSVYWYQQSLDQGLQFLIQYYNGEERAKGNILERFSAQQFPDLHSELNLSSLELGDSALYFCASSVGGLPSGGGYTFGSGTRLTVV.

The chain employs TRBV19 and TRBJ1-2; possible D gene TRBD1, 5 bases. Per the germline V gene, CDR1 is LNHDA and CDR2 is SQIVND (reference sequence). The CDR3 totals 12 residues. V lost 5 bases and J 2 bases, leaving 6 bases between the germline ends. CDR3 sequence reads: CASSPGNYGYTF. In DNA form, the CDR3 reads TGTGCCAGTAGTCCAGGGAACTATGGCTACACCTTC.

V is TRBV15 and J is TRBJ2-7, with 10 bases aligning to TRBD1. Looked up from germline, CDR1 is LNHNV and CDR2 is YYDKDF (reference sequence). J lost 3 bases, V lost 0 bases, and 2 bases had no gene match. CDR3 length: 15 residues. The DNA of the CDR3 is TGTGCCACCAGCAGAGAACGGGACAGGGGCTACGAGCAGTACTTC. Residues: CATSRERDRGYEQYF.

This clone showed up just a few times. The V call is TRBV10-3, the J call TRBJ2-7; the match to TRBD1 covers 7 bases. CDR1 ENHRY and CDR2 SYGVKD come from the germline V gene. The CDR3 runs 12 residues. V was pared by 10 bases and J by 2 bases, with 5 bases of the junction left unmatched. The CDR3, as DNA: TGTGCCACCAAGGGGGCCACCTACGAGCAGTACTTC. Encoded protein: CATKGATYEQYF.

As regards this clone: The sample contains more than one DNA sequence encoding this CDR3. CDR3 DNA: TGCGCCAGCAGCCTGGGACAGAGTACAGATACGCAGTATTTT. Encoded protein: CASSLGQSTDTQYF. The chain employs TRBV5-1 and TRBJ2-3; TRBD1 matches 7 bases. There are 14 residues in the CDR3. Germline V gives CDR1 SGHRS, CDR2 YFSETQ. With V trimmed by 4 bases and J by 3 bases, 5 bases remained unmatched.

The rearrangement uses TRBV12-3 or TRBV12-4 and TRBJ1-3; 7 bases line up with TRBD1. V trimming: 4 bases; J trimming: 7 bases; junction bases outside the gene matches: 1. CDR3 length: 12 amino acids. The DNA for the CDR3 is TGTGCCAGCAGTTCACAGGGGAACACCATATATTTT. This translates into CASSSQGNTIYF.

This chain joins TRBV5-1 and TRBJ1-2; the match to TRBD1 covers 7 bases. Germline V CDR1 and CDR2: SGHRS, YFSETQ. The ends lost 4 bases at V and 2 bases at J; junction bases unmatched: 8. The CDR3 extends over 15 amino acids. This CDR3 is CASSRGRTFNYGYTF. CDR3 sequence (DNA): TGCGCCAGCAGCAGGGGGCGGACGTTCAACTATGGCTACACCTTC.

The V gene is TRBV10-3, the J gene TRBJ1-1; D remains ambiguous. V lost 4 bases, J lost 5 bases, and 17 bases lay in between. The CDR3 covers 15 residues. Germline V gene lookup returns CDR1 ENHRY and CDR2 SYGVKD. The CDR3 DNA follows: TGTGCCATCAGTGTAAAGCCCATGGAGGAGACTGAAGCTTTCTTT. This codes for CAISVKPMEETEAFF.

The J gene is TRBJ1-6, the V gene TRBV5-1; no clear D gene. V dropped 2 bases and J dropped 7 bases, with 13 bases sitting between them. CDR1 SGHRS and CDR2 YFSETQ come from the germline V gene. This CDR3 is 15 amino acids long. The DNA for the CDR3 is TGCGCCAGCAGCTTTGGTACAGCCCAGAATTCACCCCTCCACTTT. This gives the protein CASSFGTAQNSPLHF.

The rearrangement links TRBV2 to TRBJ2-7; 10 nucleotides match TRBD1. Trimming took 5 bases from V and 6 from J; bases not matched to a gene: 10. The CDR3 covers 15 residues. Germline V gene sequence: CDR1 SNHLY, CDR2 FYNNEI. The CDR3 region has the DNA TGTGCCAGCAGTCTAGAGTGGGACAGGGGCTCCGAGCAGTACTTC. Amino acids: CASSLEWDRGSEQYF.